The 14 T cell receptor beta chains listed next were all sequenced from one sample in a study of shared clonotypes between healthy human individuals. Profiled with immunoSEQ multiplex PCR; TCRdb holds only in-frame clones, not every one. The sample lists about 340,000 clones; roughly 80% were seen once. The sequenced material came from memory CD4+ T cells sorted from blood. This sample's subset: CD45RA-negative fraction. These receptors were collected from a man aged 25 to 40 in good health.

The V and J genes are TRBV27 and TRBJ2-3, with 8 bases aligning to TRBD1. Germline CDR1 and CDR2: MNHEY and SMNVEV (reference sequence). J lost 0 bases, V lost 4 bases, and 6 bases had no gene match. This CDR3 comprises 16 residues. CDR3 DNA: TGTGCCAGCAGTTCCCTCGGACAGGGAAGCACAGATACGCAGTATTTT. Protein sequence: CASSSLGQGSTDTQYF.

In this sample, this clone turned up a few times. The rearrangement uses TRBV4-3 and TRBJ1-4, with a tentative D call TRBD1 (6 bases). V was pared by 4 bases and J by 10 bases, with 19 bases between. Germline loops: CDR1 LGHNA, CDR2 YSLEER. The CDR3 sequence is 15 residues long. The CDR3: CASSPPTGSARKLFF. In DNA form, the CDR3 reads TGCGCCAGCAGCCCCCCGACAGGCTCCGCGAGAAAACTGTTTTTT.

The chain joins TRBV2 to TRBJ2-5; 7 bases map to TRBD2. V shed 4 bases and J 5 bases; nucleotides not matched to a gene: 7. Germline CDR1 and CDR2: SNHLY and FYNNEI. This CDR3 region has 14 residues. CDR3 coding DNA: TGTGCCAGCAGTGGTAGCTGGGGGGGGGAGACCCAGTACTTC. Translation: CASSGSWGGETQYF.

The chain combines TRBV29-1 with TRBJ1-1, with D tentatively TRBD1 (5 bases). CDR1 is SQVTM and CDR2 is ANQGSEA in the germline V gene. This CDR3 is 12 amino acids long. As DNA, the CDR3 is TGCACTCCGCGAGGGGTAAGCACTGAAGCTTTCTTT. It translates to CTPRGVSTEAFF. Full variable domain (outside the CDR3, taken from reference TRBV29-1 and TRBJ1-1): SAVISQKPSRDICQRGTSLTIQCQVDSQVTMMFWYRQQPGQSLTLIATANQGSEATYESGFVIDKFPISRPNLTFSTLTVSNMSPEDSSIYLCTPRGVSTEAFFGQGTRLTVV.

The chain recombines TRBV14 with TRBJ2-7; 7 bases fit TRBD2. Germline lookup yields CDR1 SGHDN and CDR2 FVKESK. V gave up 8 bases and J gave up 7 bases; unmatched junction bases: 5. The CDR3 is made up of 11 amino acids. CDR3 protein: CASGGVGEQYF. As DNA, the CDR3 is TGTGCCAGCGGGGGGGTTGGAGAGCAGTACTTC.

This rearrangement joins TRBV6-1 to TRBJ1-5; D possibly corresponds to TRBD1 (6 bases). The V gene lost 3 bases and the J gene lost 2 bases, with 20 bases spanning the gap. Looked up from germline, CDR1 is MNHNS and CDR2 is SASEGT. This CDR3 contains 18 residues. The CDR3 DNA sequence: TGTGCCAGCAGTGACACAGGGACCACCCAAGGGGGCAATCAGCCCCAGCATTTT. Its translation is CASSDTGTTQGGNQPQHF.

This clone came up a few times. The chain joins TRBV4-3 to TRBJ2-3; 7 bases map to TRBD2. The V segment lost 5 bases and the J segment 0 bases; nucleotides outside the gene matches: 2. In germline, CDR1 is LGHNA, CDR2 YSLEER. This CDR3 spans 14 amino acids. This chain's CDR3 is CASSGRVSTDTQYF. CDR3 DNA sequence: TGCGCCAGCAGCGGGAGGGTTAGCACAGATACGCAGTATTTT.

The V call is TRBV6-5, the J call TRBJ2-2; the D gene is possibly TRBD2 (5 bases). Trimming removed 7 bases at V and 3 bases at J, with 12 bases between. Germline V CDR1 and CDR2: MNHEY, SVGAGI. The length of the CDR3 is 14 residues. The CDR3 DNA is TGTGCCAGCACCCCATCGGGATACACCGGGGAGCTGTTTTTT. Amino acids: CASTPSGYTGELFF.

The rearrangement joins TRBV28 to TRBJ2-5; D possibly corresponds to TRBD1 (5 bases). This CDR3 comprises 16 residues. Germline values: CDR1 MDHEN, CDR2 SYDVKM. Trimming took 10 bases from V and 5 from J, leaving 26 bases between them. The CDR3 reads CATLPPQGRMGETQYF. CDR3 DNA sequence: TGTGCCACCCTCCCCCCCCAGGGCCGAATGGGGGAGACCCAGTACTTC.

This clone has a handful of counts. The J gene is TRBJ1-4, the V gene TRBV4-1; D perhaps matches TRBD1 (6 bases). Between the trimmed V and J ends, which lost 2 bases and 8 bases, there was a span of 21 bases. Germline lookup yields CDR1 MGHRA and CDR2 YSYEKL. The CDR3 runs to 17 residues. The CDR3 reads CASSQKGATGGGEKLFF. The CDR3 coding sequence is TGCGCCAGCAGCCAAAAAGGGGCAACTGGGGGGGGCGAAAAACTGTTTTTT.

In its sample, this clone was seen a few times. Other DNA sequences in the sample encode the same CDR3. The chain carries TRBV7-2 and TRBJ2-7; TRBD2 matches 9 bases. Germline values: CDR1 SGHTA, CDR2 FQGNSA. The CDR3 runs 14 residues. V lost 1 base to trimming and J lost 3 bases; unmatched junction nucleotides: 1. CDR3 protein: CASSLGGRGYEQYF. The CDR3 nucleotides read TGTGCCAGCAGCTTAGGCGGGAGGGGCTACGAGCAGTACTTC.

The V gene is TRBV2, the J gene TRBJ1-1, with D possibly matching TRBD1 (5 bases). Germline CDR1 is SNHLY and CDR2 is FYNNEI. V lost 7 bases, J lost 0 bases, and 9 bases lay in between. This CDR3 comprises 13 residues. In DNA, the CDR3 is TGTGCCAGCATCGGAGGGGTGAACACTGAAGCTTTCTTT. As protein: CASIGGVNTEAFF.

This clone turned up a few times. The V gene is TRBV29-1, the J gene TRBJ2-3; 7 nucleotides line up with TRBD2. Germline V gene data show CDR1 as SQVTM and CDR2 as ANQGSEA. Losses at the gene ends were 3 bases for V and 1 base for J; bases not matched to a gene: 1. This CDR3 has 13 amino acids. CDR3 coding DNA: TGCAGCGTTGAGGGAGGGGGCACAGATACGCAGTATTTT. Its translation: CSVEGGGTDTQYF.

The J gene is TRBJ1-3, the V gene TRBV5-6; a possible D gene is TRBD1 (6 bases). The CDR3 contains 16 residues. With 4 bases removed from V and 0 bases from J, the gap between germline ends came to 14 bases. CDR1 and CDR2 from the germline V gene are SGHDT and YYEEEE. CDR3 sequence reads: CASSPIEQGSGNTIYF. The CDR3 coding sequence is TGTGCCAGCAGCCCGATCGAACAGGGCTCTGGAAACACCATATATTTT.